This T cell receptor (beta chain) was retrieved from a study of blood T cell repertoires in COVID-19. For the study at large: Some COVID-19 samples were acute and others convalescent; all came from the United States, Italy and Spain. Sources were T cells, B-cell-depleted T cells, or PBMCs; the material itself was cDNA or gDNA.

As processed by the authors: Cell counts per sample came from amplifying reference gene primers. This table comes from immunoSEQ multiplex PCR, and its TCRdb copy is limited to in-frame clones, with some not included. V and J calls plus clone size are reproduced from that table; the DNA served to infer D and trimming. The sample carries more than 300,000 clones, under 95% recorded once. This clonotype was obtained from a woman aged 18-30 years who had recovered from COVID-19. The sample comprised peripheral blood.

The CDR3 is CASSSPQEGLRHKNIQYF. The CDR3 nucleotides are TGTGCCAGCAGCTCCCCCCAAGAGGGTCTAAGACACAAAAACATTCAGTACTTC. The chain uses TRBV11-3 and TRBJ2-4, with D perhaps TRBD2 (5 bases). Germline CDR1 is SGHNT and CDR2 is YENEEA. V was trimmed by 4 bases and J by 3 bases, leaving 22 bases between them. This CDR3 has 18 residues.